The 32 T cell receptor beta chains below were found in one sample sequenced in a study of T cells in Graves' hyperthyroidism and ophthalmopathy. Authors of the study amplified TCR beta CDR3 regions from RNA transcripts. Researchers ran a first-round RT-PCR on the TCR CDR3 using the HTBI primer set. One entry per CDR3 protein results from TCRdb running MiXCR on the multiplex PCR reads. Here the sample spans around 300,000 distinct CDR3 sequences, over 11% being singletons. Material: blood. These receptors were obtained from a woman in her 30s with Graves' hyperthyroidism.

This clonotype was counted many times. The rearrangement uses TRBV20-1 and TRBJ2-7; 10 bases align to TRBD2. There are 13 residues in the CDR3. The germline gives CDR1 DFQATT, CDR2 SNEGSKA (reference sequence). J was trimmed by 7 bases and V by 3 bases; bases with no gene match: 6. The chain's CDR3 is CSASRLAGVEQYF. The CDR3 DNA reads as TGCAGTGCTAGCCGGCTAGCGGGAGTGGAGCAGTACTTC.

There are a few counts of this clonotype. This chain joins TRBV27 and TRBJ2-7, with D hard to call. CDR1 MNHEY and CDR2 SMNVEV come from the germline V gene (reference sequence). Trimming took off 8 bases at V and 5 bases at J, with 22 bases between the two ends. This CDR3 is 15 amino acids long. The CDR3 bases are TGTGCCAGCCAAACCACTACGGGTCCCCATCACGAGCAGTACTTC. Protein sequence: CASQTTTGPHHEQYF.

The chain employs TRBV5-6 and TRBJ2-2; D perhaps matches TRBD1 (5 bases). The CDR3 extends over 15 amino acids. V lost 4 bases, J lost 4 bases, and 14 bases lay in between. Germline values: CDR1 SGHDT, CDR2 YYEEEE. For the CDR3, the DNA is TGTGCCAGCAGCCCAGGGTTGGGTCGCACCGGGGAGCTGTTTTTT. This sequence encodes CASSPGLGRTGELFF.

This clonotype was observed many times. Here the CDR3 DNA reads TGTGCCAGCAGGGCGGAGACAGGGACAGCCTACGAGCAGTACTTC. This encodes CASRAETGTAYEQYF. The J gene is TRBJ2-7, the V gene TRBV2, with 7 nucleotides matching TRBD1. The V segment lost 6 bases and the J segment 2 bases; nucleotides outside the gene matches: 10. Germline V CDR1 and CDR2: SNHLY, FYNNEI. The length of the CDR3 is 15 residues.

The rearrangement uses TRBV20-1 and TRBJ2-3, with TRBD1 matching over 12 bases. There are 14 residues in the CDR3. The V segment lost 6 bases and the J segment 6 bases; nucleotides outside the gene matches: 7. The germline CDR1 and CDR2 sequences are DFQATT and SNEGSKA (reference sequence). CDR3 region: CSAGQGARLDTQYF. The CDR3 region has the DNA TGCAGTGCGGGACAGGGGGCTCGGTTGGATACGCAGTATTTT.

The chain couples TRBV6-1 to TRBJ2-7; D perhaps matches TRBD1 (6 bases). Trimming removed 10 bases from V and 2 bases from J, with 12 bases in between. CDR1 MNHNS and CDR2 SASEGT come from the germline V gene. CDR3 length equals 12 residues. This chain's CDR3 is CATKTGTYEQYF. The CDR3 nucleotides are TGTGCCACCAAGACAGGAACCTACGAGCAGTACTTC.

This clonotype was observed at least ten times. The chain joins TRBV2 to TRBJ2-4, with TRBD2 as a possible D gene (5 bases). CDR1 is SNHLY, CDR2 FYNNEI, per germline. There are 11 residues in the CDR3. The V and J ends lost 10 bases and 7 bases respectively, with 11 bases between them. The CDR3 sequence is CATSTKNIQYF. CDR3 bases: TGTGCCACGTCGACTAAGAACATTCAGTACTTC.

The CDR3 nucleotides are TGTGCCAGCAGACAAGGGGGATCGAACACTGAAGCTTTCTTT. This encodes CASRQGGSNTEAFF. The chain is built from TRBV28 and TRBJ1-1; TRBD1 is a possible D gene (6 bases). The germline CDR1 and CDR2 sequences are MDHEN and SYDVKM. This CDR3 region has 14 residues. V was trimmed by 6 bases and J by 1 base, leaving 12 bases between them.

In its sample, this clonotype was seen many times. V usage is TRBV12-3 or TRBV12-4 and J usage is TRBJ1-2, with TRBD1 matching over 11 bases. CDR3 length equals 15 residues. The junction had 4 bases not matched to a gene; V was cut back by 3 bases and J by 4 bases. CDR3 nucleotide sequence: TGTGCCAGCAGTTTCAGGACAGGGGGCCGCTATGGCTACACCTTC. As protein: CASSFRTGGRYGYTF.

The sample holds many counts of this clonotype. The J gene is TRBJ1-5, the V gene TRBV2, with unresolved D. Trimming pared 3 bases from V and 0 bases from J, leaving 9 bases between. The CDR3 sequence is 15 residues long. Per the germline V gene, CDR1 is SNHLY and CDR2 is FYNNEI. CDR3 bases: TGTGCCAGCAGTGATTTCGGTACTAGCAATCAGCCCCAGCATTTT. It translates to CASSDFGTSNQPQHF.

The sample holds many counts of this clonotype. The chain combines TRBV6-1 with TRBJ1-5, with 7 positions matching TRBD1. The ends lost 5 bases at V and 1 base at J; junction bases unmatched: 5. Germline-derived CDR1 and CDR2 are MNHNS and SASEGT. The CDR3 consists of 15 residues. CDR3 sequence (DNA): TGTGCCAGCAGTTCGGACAGGAGGAGCAATCAGCCCCAGCATTTT. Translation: CASSSDRRSNQPQHF.

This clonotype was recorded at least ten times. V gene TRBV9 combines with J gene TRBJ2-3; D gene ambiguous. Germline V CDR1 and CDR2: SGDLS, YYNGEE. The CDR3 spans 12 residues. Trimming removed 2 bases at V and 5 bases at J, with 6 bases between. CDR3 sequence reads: CASSVLGDTQYF. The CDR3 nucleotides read TGTGCCAGCAGCGTCTTGGGAGATACGCAGTATTTT.

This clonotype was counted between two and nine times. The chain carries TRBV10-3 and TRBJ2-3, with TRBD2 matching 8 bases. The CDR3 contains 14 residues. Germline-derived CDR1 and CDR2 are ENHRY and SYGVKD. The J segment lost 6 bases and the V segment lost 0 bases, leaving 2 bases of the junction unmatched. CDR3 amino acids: CAISESASGDTQYF. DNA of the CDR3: TGTGCCATCAGTGAGTCGGCTAGCGGGGATACGCAGTATTTT.

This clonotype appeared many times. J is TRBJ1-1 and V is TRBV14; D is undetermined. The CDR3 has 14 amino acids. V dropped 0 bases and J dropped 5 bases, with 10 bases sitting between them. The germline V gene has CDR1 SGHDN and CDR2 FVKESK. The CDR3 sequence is CASSQDNTRTEAFF. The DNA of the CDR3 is TGTGCCAGCAGCCAAGACAATACAAGGACTGAAGCTTTCTTT.

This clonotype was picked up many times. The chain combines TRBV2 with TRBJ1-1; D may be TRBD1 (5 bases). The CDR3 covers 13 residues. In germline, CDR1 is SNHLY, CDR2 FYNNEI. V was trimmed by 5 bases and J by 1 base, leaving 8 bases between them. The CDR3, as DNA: TGTGCCAGCAGTAGGGACCCGAACACTGAAGCTTTCTTT. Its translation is CASSRDPNTEAFF.

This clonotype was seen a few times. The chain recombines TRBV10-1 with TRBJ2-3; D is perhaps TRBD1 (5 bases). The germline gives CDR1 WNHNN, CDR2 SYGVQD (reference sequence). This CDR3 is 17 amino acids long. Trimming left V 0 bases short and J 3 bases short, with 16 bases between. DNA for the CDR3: TGCGCCAGCAGTGAGTCGAACACAGGACGGTGGACAGATACGCAGTATTTT. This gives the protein CASSESNTGRWTDTQYF.

Here the CDR3 DNA reads TGTGCCAGCAGCCTACAGGGTACGGGCACCGGGGAGCTGTTTTTT. As protein: CASSLQGTGTGELFF. The chain carries TRBV9 and TRBJ2-2; possibly TRBD1 for D (6 bases). The CDR3 runs to 15 residues. The germline CDR1 and CDR2 sequences are SGDLS and YYNGEE. Trimming pared 4 bases from V and 4 bases from J, leaving 14 bases between. The full variable domain, completed using reference TRBV9 and TRBJ2-2, is DSGVTQTPKHLITATGQRVTLRCSPRSGDLSVYWYQQSLDQGLQFLIQYYNGEERAKGNILERFSAQQFPDLHSELNLSSLELGDSALYFCASSLQGTGTGELFFGEGSRLTVL.

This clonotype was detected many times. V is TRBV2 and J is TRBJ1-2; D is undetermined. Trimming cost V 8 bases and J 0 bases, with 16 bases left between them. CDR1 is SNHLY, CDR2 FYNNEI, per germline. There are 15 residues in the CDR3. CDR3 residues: CASVLHREANYGYTF. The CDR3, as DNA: TGTGCCAGCGTACTCCACCGCGAAGCTAACTATGGCTACACCTTC.

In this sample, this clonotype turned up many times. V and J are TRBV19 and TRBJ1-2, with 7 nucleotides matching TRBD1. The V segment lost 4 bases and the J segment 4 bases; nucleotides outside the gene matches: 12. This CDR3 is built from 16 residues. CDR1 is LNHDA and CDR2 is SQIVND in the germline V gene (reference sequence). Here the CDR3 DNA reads TGTGCCAGTAGTACCTTTTCCGGGACAGCCCTCTATGGCTACACCTTC. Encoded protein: CASSTFSGTALYGYTF.

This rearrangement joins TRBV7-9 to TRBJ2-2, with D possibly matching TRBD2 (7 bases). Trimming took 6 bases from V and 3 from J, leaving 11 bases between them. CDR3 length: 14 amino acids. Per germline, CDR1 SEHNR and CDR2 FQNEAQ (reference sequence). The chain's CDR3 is CASRLGGDTGELFF. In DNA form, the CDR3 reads TGTGCCAGCAGACTAGGGGGGGACACCGGGGAGCTGTTTTTT.

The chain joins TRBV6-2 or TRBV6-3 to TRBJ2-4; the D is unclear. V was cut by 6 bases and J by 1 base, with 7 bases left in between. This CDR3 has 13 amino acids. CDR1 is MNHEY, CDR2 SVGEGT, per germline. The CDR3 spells CASRARAKNIQYF. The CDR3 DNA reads TGTGCCAGCAGGGCCCGGGCCAAAAACATTCAGTACTTC.

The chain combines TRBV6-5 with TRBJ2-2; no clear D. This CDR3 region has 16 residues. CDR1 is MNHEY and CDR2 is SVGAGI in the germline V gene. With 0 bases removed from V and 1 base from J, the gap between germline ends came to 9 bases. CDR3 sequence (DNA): TGTGCCAGCAGTTACTCGAACCGCAGGAACACCGGGGAGCTGTTTTTT. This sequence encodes CASSYSNRRNTGELFF.

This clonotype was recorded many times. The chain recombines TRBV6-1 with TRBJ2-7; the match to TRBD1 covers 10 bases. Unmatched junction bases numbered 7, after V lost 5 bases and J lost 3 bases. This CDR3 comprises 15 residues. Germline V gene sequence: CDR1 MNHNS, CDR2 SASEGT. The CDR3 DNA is TGTGCCAGCAGTTACGGGACAGGGGTAATCTACGAGCAGTACTTC. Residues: CASSYGTGVIYEQYF.

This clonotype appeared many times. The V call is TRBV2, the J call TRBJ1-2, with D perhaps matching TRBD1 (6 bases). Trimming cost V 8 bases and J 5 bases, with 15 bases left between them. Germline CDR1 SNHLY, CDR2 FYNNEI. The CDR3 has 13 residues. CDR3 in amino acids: CASQPGTPYGYTF. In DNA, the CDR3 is TGTGCCAGCCAACCCGGGACACCATATGGCTACACCTTC.

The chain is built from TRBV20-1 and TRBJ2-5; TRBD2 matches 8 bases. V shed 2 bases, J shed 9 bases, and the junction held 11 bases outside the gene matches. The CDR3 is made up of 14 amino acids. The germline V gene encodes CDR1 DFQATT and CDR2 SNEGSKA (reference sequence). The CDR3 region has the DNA TGCAGTGCTAGAACCGGGACTAGACTGGGGGCCCAGTACTTC. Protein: CSARTGTRLGAQYF.

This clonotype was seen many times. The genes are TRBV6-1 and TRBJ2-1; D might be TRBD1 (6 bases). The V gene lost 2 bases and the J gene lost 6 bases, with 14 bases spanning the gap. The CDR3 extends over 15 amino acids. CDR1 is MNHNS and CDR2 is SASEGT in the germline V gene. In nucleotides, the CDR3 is TGTGCCAGCAGTGAAAATCCAGGGGTCTCCAATGAGCAGTTCTTC. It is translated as CASSENPGVSNEQFF.

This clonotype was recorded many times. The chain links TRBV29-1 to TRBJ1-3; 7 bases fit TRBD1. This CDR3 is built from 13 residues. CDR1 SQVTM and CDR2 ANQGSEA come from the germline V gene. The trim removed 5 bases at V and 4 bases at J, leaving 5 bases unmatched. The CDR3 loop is CSVLDRVGNTIYF. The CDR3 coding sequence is TGCAGCGTTCTTGACAGGGTGGGAAACACCATATATTTT.

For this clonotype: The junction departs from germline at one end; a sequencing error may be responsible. DNA of the CDR3: TGTGCCAACTGGGACGCCAGTTCCCACACCGGGGAGCTGCTTTTT. Encoded protein: CANWDASSHTGELLF. J is TRBJ2-2 and V is TRBV5-4; D may correspond to TRBD1 or TRBD2 (5 bases each). The CDR3 loop spans 15 amino acids. CDR1 is SGHNT and CDR2 is YYREEE in the germline V gene (reference sequence).

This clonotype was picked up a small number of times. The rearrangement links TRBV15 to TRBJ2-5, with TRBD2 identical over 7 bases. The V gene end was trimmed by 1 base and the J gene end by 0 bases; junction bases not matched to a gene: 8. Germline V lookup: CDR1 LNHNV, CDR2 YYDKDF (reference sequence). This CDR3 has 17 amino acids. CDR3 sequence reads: CATSRGLADWYQETQYF. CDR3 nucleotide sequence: TGTGCCACCAGCAGAGGACTAGCCGACTGGTACCAAGAGACCCAGTACTTC.

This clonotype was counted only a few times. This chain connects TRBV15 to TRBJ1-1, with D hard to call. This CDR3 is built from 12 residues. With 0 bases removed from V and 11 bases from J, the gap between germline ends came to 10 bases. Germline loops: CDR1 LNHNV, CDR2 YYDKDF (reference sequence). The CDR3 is CATSRDGSVAFF. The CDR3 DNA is TGTGCCACCAGCAGAGATGGGTCTGTGGCTTTCTTT.

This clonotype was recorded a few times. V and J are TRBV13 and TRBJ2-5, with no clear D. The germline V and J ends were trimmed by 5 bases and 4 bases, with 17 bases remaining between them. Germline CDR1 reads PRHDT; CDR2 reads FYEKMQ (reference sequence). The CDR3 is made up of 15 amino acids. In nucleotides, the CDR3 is TGTGCCAGCAGCCCCTCCTCAGACTTCTCAGAGACCCAGTACTTC. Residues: CASSPSSDFSETQYF.

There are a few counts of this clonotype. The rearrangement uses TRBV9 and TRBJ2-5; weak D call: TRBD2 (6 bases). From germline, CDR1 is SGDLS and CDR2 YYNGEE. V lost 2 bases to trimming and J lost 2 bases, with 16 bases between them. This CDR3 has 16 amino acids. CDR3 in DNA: TGTGCCAGCAGCGTGTTTGGCGGGACGTTACAAGAGACCCAGTACTTC. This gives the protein CASSVFGGTLQETQYF.